This T cell receptor beta chain originates from a study of blood T cell repertoires in COVID-19. Study-wide background: Acute-phase and convalescent COVID-19 samples originated in the United States, Italy and Spain. T cells, B-cell-depleted T cells, or PBMCs provided the cDNA or gDNA that served as material.

One Seattle source followed patients from active infection through their disease course. The CDR3 sequence is 15 residues long. The V end was cut by 4 bases, the J end by 4 bases, with 17 bases between. Germline V lookup: CDR1 SGHDT, CDR2 YYEEEE. Per the original data handling: Researchers report that nucleated cell counts were estimated from reference gene primer amplification. TCRdb's copy holds only in-frame clones and misses some; the assay was immunoSEQ multiplex PCR. Clonal size and the V and J genes are those of that table, whereas D and trimming came from the DNA. Here the sample spans 250,000 to 300,000 clones, approximately 91% being singletons.

The sample taken for sequencing was peripheral blood. The TCR comes from a woman aged 25 to 39 with COVID-19, enrolled during active disease. V gene TRBV5-6 combines with J gene TRBJ2-5, with D perhaps matching TRBD1 (6 bases). In nucleotides, the CDR3 is TGTGCCAGCAGCCACCCTACAGGGATTTCAGAGACCCAGTACTTC. This translates into CASSHPTGISETQYF.